This T cell receptor (beta chain) is drawn from a study of a mutant IDH1 vaccine in newly diagnosed glioma. Points from the study as a whole: Across multiple MHC alleles, 93.3% of patients had vaccine-induced responses.

Note on this clone: Antigen: not known.

The method was immunoSEQ multiplex PCR; TCRdb's version includes in-frame clones alone and lacks a portion of them. This table has 70,000 to 95,000 clones, around 79% appearing once. The CDR3 is 16 residues long. CDR1 is SGHDT, CDR2 YYEEEE, per germline. After removal of 4 bases from V and 0 bases from J, the junction contained 6 bases not matched to a gene. As for time point: baseline, week 1 (first vaccination visit). Treatment denoted: pre-vaccination baseline after standard-of-care therapy. New WHO grade 3 or 4 astrocytomas that were IDH1-mutant and ATRX-lost occurred in the donors. The J gene is TRBJ2-2, the V gene TRBV5-6, with 7 positions matching TRBD1. The material sequenced was PBMCs, taken from a glioma patient treated with radiotherapy, temozolomide or both. The clonotype comes from a man aged 40-49 years with glioma. Some clones in this sample may be carry-over from other donors' samples. CDR3 coding DNA: TGTGCCAGCAGCCCGTGGGACAGACCGAACACCGGGGAGCTGTTTTTT. It translates to CASSPWDRPNTGELFF. The whole variable domain, remainder taken from reference TRBV5-6 and TRBJ2-2, is DAGVTQSPTHLIKTRGQQVTLRCSPKSGHDTVSWYQQALGQGPQFIFQYYEEEERQRGNFPDRFSGHQFPNYSSELNVNALLLGDSALYLCASSPWDRPNTGELFFGEGSRLTVL.